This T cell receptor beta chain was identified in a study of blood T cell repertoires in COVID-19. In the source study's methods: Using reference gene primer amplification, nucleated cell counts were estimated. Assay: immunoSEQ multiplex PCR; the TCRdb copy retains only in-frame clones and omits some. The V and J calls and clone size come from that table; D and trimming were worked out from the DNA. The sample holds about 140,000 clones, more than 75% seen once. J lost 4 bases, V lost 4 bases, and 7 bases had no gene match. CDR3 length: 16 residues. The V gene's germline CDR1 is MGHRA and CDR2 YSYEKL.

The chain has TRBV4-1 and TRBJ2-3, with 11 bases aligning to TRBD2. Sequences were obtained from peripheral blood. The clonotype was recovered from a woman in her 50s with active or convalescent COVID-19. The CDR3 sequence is CASSPHTSGGSDTQYF. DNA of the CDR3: TGCGCCAGCAGCCCCCACACTAGCGGGGGATCAGATACGCAGTATTTT.